This TCR beta chain was captured in a study of CD8+CD57+ T cells in acquired aplastic anemia. Patients sequenced had flow cytometry evidence of CD8+CD57+ cell expansion. Notes on the study in general: Simpson's diversity of CD8+ cells was not significantly different in patients compared with controls. Patients and controls shared twenty-nine CD8+ CDR3 sequences.

There are 16 residues in the CDR3. CDR1 and CDR2 from the germline V gene are LGHDT and YNNKEL (reference sequence). V was pared by 0 bases and J by 4 bases, with 6 bases of the junction left unmatched. Genomic DNA, the template, was used for profiling of the TCR beta VDJ and CDR3. TCRdb passed the reads through MiXCR, listing each CDR3 protein once. This table has 160,000 or so distinct CDR3 sequences, roughly 48% appearing once. There are many counts of this clonotype. The antigen is unknown. The V and J genes are TRBV3-1 and TRBJ2-5, with 9 bases matching TRBD2. The source is a human donor with aplastic anemia. Sequenced: sorted CD4+, CD8+, or CD8+CD57+ T cells (not recorded which) from PBMCs. The CDR3 is CASSQEWRGGRETQYF. The CDR3 nucleotides are TGTGCCAGCAGCCAAGAGTGGCGGGGGGGCCGAGAGACCCAGTACTTC.